Each of the 28 T cell receptor beta chains below was sequenced from the same sample in a study of T cells in Graves' hyperthyroidism and ophthalmopathy. Amplified TCR beta CDR3 regions came from RNA transcripts. Using the HTBI primer set, a first-round RT-PCR was run on the TCR CDR3. TCRdb processed the multiplex PCR reads anew with MiXCR; each CDR3 protein has one entry. Of under 300,000 distinct CDR3 sequences listed, 13% were seen once; the top ten hold 6.5% to 10%. The sample was blood. These receptors all stem from a woman aged 25 to 45 with Graves' hyperthyroidism that later progressed to Graves' ophthalmopathy.

This chain connects TRBV7-8 to TRBJ2-3, with a tentative D call TRBD1 (5 bases). This CDR3 is built from 16 residues. Trimming removed 4 bases from V and 0 bases from J, with 14 bases in between. Germline CDR1 is SGHVS and CDR2 is FQNEAQ. Here the CDR3 reads CASSSVWGRSTDTQYF. CDR3 coding DNA: TGTGCCAGCAGCTCCGTTTGGGGCAGAAGCACAGATACGCAGTATTTT.

V usage is TRBV28 and J usage is TRBJ2-7; 14 positions match TRBD2. The germline V gene has CDR1 MDHEN and CDR2 SYDVKM. The J segment lost 3 bases and the V segment lost 6 bases, leaving 10 bases of the junction unmatched. The CDR3 loop spans 17 amino acids. The CDR3 is CASRSGTSGSVGYEQYF. Written as DNA, the CDR3 is TGTGCCAGCAGGTCCGGGACTAGCGGGAGTGTCGGCTACGAGCAGTACTTC.

The CDR3 region is CATSEQGIYQPQHF. The CDR3 DNA reads as TGTGCCACCAGTGAGCAGGGGATTTATCAGCCCCAGCATTTT. The chain employs TRBV24-1 and TRBJ1-5; D may be TRBD1 (6 bases). The CDR3 is 14 amino acids. Trimming removed 4 bases at V and 5 bases at J, with 11 bases between. Germline V gene sequence: CDR1 KGHDR, CDR2 SFDVKD.

The chain joins TRBV9 to TRBJ2-1, with 7 bases identical to TRBD2. Germline V gives CDR1 SGDLS, CDR2 YYNGEE. The CDR3 length is 15 residues. The V segment lost 0 bases and the J segment 4 bases; nucleotides outside the gene matches: 4. The CDR3 DNA reads TGTGCCAGCAGCGTAGCGGGGGGAGGGTACAATGAGCAGTTCTTC. It encodes CASSVAGGGYNEQFF.

This clonotype was seen repeatedly, ten times or more. The chain combines TRBV4-3 with TRBJ2-1; D perhaps matches TRBD1 (5 bases). The length of the CDR3 is 16 residues. Germline-derived CDR1 and CDR2 are LGHNA and YSLEER. V was trimmed by 4 bases and J by 1 base, leaving 14 bases between them. The DNA of the CDR3 is TGCGCCAGCAGCCTAGACAGTTCATTATCCTACAATGAGCAGTTCTTC. Its protein product is CASSLDSSLSYNEQFF.

The V and J genes are TRBV24-1 and TRBJ1-5; D may be TRBD1 (5 bases). Germline CDR1 and CDR2: KGHDR and SFDVKD. The CDR3 has 15 amino acids. Trimming stripped 4 bases from V and 3 bases from J, with 12 bases between. In DNA, the CDR3 is TGTGCCACCAGTGACTCAGGGTTTATCAATCAGCCCCAGCATTTT. This codes for CATSDSGFINQPQHF.

As DNA, the CDR3 is TGTGCCAGCAGTGGTGGTCAGGGATATCAGCCCCAGCATTTT. Translation gives CASSGGQGYQPQHF. The chain has TRBV11-2 and TRBJ1-5, with D possibly matching TRBD1 (5 bases). This CDR3 spans 14 amino acids. Germline V gives CDR1 SGHAT, CDR2 FQNNGV. V shed 6 bases and J shed 5 bases, with 14 bases lying between them.

The J gene is TRBJ1-2, the V gene TRBV5-6, with no clear D. CDR3 length equals 17 residues. Germline V CDR1 and CDR2: SGHDT, YYEEEE. Trimming pared 0 bases from V and 3 bases from J, leaving 18 bases between. This CDR3 reads CASSLAGSDRPDYGYTF. CDR3 bases: TGTGCCAGCAGCTTGGCAGGTTCGGACCGTCCAGACTATGGCTACACCTTC. The full variable domain, in which reference TRBV5-6 and TRBJ1-2 provide the parts outside the CDR3, is DAGVTQSPTHLIKTRGQQVTLRCSPKSGHDTVSWYQQALGQGPQFIFQYYEEEERQRGNFPDRFSGHQFPNYSSELNVNALLLGDSALYLCASSLAGSDRPDYGYTFGSGTRLTVV.

This clonotype came up many times. This rearrangement joins TRBV27 to TRBJ2-7; 7 nucleotides line up with TRBD2. Germline V gives CDR1 MNHEY, CDR2 SMNVEV (reference sequence). V gave up 10 bases and J gave up 3 bases; unmatched junction bases: 9. The CDR3 has 13 residues. CDR3 loop: CATRRERGYEQYF. The CDR3 DNA follows: TGTGCCACCAGGAGGGAGCGGGGCTACGAGCAGTACTTC.

Turning to this clonotype: This may be a read error, as it is one base from a much larger clone. In this CDR3 the conserved last residue, phenylalanine or tryptophan, is missing, so a read error is likely. The J gene is TRBJ1-6, the V gene TRBV28; 7 nucleotides match TRBD1. V was pared by 10 bases and J by 3 bases, with 9 bases of the junction left unmatched. CDR1 and CDR2 from the germline V gene are MDHEN and SYDVKM. This CDR3 contains 15 residues. The CDR3 bases are TGTGCCACCTCAAGACAGGGCAGCTATAATTCACCCCTCCACCTT. It yields the protein CATSRQGSYNSPLHL.

This clonotype came up many times. Here the CDR3 reads CASSLGDGWVQGTMPDTQYF. The CDR3 DNA is TGTGCCAGCAGCTTAGGTGACGGATGGGTACAGGGGACGATGCCAGATACGCAGTATTTT. The chain joins TRBV7-2 to TRBJ2-3; 7 bases align to TRBD1. The germline V gene has CDR1 SGHTA and CDR2 FQGNSA. With V trimmed by 1 base and J by 4 bases, 20 bases remained unmatched. The CDR3 spans 20 residues.

This clonotype occurred many times. This chain links TRBV20-1 with TRBJ1-1; D is perhaps TRBD1 (6 bases). With 3 bases removed from V and 0 bases from J, the gap between germline ends came to 20 bases. Per the germline V gene, CDR1 is DFQATT and CDR2 is SNEGSKA (reference sequence). The CDR3 runs 17 residues. Written as DNA, the CDR3 is TGCAGTGCTAGGCGTATCCAGGGGTCTGCTATGAACACTGAAGCTTTCTTT. Its protein product is CSARRIQGSAMNTEAFF.

This clonotype was seen at least ten times. The genes are TRBV12-3 or TRBV12-4 and TRBJ1-5; tentative D call: TRBD1 (5 bases). The CDR3 runs 15 residues. The ends were cut back, 2 bases at V and 3 bases at J, with 11 bases in the middle. CDR3 loop: CASSLWGGDNQPQHF. The CDR3 coding sequence is TGTGCCAGCAGTTTATGGGGGGGGGACAATCAGCCCCAGCATTTT.

This clonotype turned up a few times. The J gene is TRBJ2-1, the V gene TRBV5-4; D remains unclear. Trimming shortened V by 3 bases and J by 2 bases, and 15 bases separated the two germline ends. The CDR3 has 16 residues. The V gene's germline CDR1 is SGHNT and CDR2 YYREEE (reference sequence). The CDR3 sequence: CASSSLPDQPYNEQFF. The DNA of the CDR3 is TGTGCCAGCAGCTCACTTCCAGACCAACCCTACAATGAGCAGTTCTTC.

The chain is built from TRBV4-2 and TRBJ2-3, with 8 bases that match TRBD2. Looked up from germline, CDR1 is LGHNA and CDR2 is YNFKEQ. V lost 1 base and J lost 5; bases outside the gene matches: 8. CDR3 length equals 16 residues. CDR3 region: CASSQVSGGPGDTQYF. CDR3 DNA sequence: TGTGCCAGCAGCCAAGTGTCGGGAGGGCCGGGAGATACGCAGTATTTT.

Concerning this clonotype itself: This CDR3 fails to terminate in the conserved phenylalanine or tryptophan, so it likely reflects a read error. The chain couples TRBV4-3 to TRBJ2-2, with 9 nucleotides matching TRBD1. Germline CDR1 LGHNA, CDR2 YSLEER. CDR3 size: 16 residues. V lost 2 bases, J lost 4 bases, and 5 bases stayed unmatched. As DNA, the CDR3 is TGCGCCAGCAGCCAACTACAGGGGGCGGGCACCGGGGAGCTGTTTTCT. Residues: CASSQLQGAGTGELFS.

This clonotype has ten or more counts. The J gene is TRBJ2-1, the V gene TRBV6-1; 7 bases are shared with TRBD1. Germline lookup yields CDR1 MNHNS and CDR2 SASEGT. The CDR3 runs to 15 residues. V trimming: 5 bases; J trimming: 8 bases; junction bases outside the gene matches: 12. CDR3 coding DNA: TGTGCCAGCAGTAGGATGGCAGGGGGTGGCGATGAGCAGTTCTTC. As protein: CASSRMAGGGDEQFF.

This clonotype was detected many times. V usage is TRBV24-1 and J usage is TRBJ1-1, with a possible D match to TRBD1 (5 bases). The germline V and J ends were trimmed by 1 base and 6 bases, with 14 bases remaining between them. CDR1 KGHDR and CDR2 SFDVKD come from the germline V gene. This CDR3 has 15 residues. CDR3 coding DNA: TGTGCCACCAGTGATTTCTACGGCAGGGACCCTGAAGCTTTCTTT. It codes for CATSDFYGRDPEAFF.

This clonotype was recorded a few times. J is TRBJ1-4 and V is TRBV4-1; D is perhaps TRBD1 (5 bases). The CDR3 has 15 amino acids. Trimming removed 0 bases from V and 8 bases from J, with 13 bases in between. CDR1 is MGHRA and CDR2 is YSYEKL in the germline V gene. CDR3 amino acids: CASSQDPRDQEKLFF. The CDR3 nucleotides are TGCGCCAGCAGCCAAGACCCCAGGGATCAGGAAAAACTGTTTTTT.

This clonotype was seen many times. The chain joins TRBV5-1 to TRBJ1-5; weak D call: TRBD1 (6 bases). The CDR3 has 14 residues. Looked up from germline, CDR1 is SGHRS and CDR2 is YFSETQ. V was trimmed by 5 bases and J by 10 bases, leaving 19 bases between them. The CDR3 DNA is TGCGCCAGCAGTTTTGAGGAGGGGGGGAGACCCCAGCATTTT. This gives the protein CASSFEEGGRPQHF. The whole variable domain, filled in from reference TRBV5-1 and TRBJ1-5, reads KAGVTQTPRYLIKTRGQQVTLSCSPISGHRSVSWYQQTPGQGLQFLFEYFSETQRNKGNFPGRFSGRQFSNSRSEMNVSTLELGDSALYLCASSFEEGGRPQHFGDGTRLSIL.

In its sample, this clonotype was seen many times. This chain links TRBV20-1 with TRBJ2-3; unclear D gene. Trimming removed 5 bases at V and 1 base at J, with 7 bases between. Germline values: CDR1 DFQATT, CDR2 SNEGSKA (reference sequence). This CDR3 is 12 amino acids long. The CDR3 loop reads CSALPGTDTQYF. CDR3 DNA sequence: TGCAGTGCTTTACCGGGCACAGATACGCAGTATTTT.

J is TRBJ1-6 and V is TRBV20-1; no clear D gene. This CDR3 comprises 16 residues. CDR1 is DFQATT and CDR2 is SNEGSKA in the germline V gene (reference sequence). With 6 bases removed from V and 1 base from J, the gap between germline ends came to 16 bases. This CDR3 reads CSAVVPEGSYNSPLHF. The CDR3 coding sequence is TGCAGTGCGGTCGTCCCGGAGGGTTCCTATAATTCACCCCTCCACTTT.

This clonotype was observed at least ten times. The V call is TRBV6-2 or TRBV6-3, the J call TRBJ2-1; 7 nucleotides match TRBD1. Trimming cost V 0 bases and J 2 bases; bases outside gene matches: 10. Germline CDR1 reads MNHEY; CDR2 reads SVGEGT. This CDR3 has 18 amino acids. CDR3 nucleotide sequence: TGTGCCAGCAGTTACTCCTCTCCGACAGGGCCTCCCTACAATGAGCAGTTCTTC. It translates to CASSYSSPTGPPYNEQFF.

This clonotype was recorded at least ten times. This sequence joins TRBV6-2 or TRBV6-3 and TRBJ1-4, with D uncertain. Germline lookup yields CDR1 MNHEY and CDR2 SVGEGT. The CDR3 loop spans 15 amino acids. Trimming removed 2 bases at V and 8 bases at J, with 15 bases between. The CDR3, as DNA: TGTGCCAGCAGTTACAGTATGACCCACGGGGAAAAACTGTTTTTT. This gives the protein CASSYSMTHGEKLFF.

This clonotype was seen repeatedly, ten times or more. The chain carries TRBV20-1 and TRBJ2-1, with D perhaps being TRBD1 or TRBD2 (5 bases each). The CDR3 spans 20 residues. CDR1 and CDR2 from the germline V gene are DFQATT and SNEGSKA (reference sequence). V was clipped by 4 bases and J by 6 bases, with 34 bases between them. The CDR3 bases are TGCAGTGCTACGCCAGGTTTGCGTCATTTGAGCGGTCAAAGGGGCAATGAGCAGTTCTTC. Its protein is CSATPGLRHLSGQRGNEQFF.

This chain links TRBV4-2 with TRBJ2-3, with TRBD2 matching 8 bases. V shed 1 base, J shed 7 bases, and the junction held 4 bases outside the gene matches. CDR1 and CDR2 (germline): LGHNA, YNFKEQ. This CDR3 comprises 14 residues. The CDR3 is CASSQAAGVYTQYF. As DNA, the CDR3 is TGTGCCAGCAGCCAAGCAGCGGGAGTATATACGCAGTATTTT.

This clonotype was picked up a small number of times. It may be a read error: a sequence one base away is much more abundant. The J gene is TRBJ1-5, the V gene TRBV28, with TRBD1 matching 11 bases. Germline V CDR1 and CDR2: MDHEN, SYDVKM. V shed 3 bases and J 7 bases; nucleotides not matched to a gene: 5. The CDR3 length is 15 residues. In nucleotides, the CDR3 is TGTGCCAGCAGTTTCCGGACAGGGGGCTGCCAGCCCCAGCATTTT. It codes for CASSFRTGGCQPQHF.

This clonotype was detected many times. The CDR3 loop reads CASSLEFPSGRYGANVLTF. The DNA of the CDR3 is TGTGCCAGCAGCTTAGAGTTCCCTAGCGGGAGATATGGGGCCAACGTCCTGACTTTC. The chain has TRBV7-2 and TRBJ2-6, with TRBD2 matching 10 bases. The CDR3 has 19 residues. CDR1 and CDR2 (germline): SGHTA, FQGNSA. V gave up 1 base and J gave up 3 bases; unmatched junction bases: 9. The full variable domain, in which reference TRBV7-2 and TRBJ2-6 provide the parts outside the CDR3, is GAGVSQSPSNKVTEKGKDVELRCDPISGHTALYWYRQSLGQGLEFLIYFQGNSAPDKSGLPSDRFSAERTGGSVSTLTIQRTQQEDSAVYLCASSLEFPSGRYGANVLTFGAGSRLTVL.